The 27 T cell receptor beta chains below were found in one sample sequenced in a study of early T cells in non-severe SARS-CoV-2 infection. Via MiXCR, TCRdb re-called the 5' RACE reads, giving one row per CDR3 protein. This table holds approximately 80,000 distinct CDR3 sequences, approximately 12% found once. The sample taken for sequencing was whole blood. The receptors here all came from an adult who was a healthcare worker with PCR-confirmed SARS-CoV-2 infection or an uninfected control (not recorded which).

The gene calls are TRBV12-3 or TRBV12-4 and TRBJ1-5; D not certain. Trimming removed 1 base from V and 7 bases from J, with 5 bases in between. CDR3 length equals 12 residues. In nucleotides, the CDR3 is TGTGCCAGCAGTTTAGTTTCACAGCCCCAGCATTTT. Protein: CASSLVSQPQHF.

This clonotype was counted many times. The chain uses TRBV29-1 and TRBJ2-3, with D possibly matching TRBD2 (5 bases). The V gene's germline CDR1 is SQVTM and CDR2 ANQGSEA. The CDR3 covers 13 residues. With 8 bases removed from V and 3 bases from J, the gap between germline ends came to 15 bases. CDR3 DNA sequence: TGCAGCTGGAATCGGGGTGTGACAGATACGCAGTATTTT. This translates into CSWNRGVTDTQYF.

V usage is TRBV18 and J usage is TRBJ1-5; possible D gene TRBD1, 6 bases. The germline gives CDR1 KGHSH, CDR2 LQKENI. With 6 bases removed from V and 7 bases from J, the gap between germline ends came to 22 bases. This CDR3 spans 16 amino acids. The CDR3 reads CASSSGDGEKGQPQHF. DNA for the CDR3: TGTGCCAGCTCTTCAGGGGACGGCGAGAAGGGCCAGCCCCAGCATTTT.

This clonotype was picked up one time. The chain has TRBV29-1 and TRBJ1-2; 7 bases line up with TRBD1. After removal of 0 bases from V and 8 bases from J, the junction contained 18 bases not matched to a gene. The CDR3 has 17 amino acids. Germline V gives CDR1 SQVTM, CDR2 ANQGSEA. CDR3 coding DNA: TGCAGCGTTGAAGATCGGGTATTGGGACAGACAACGGAGGGCTACACCTTC. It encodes CSVEDRVLGQTTEGYTF. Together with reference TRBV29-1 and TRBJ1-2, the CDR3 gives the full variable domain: SAVISQKPSRDICQRGTSLTIQCQVDSQVTMMFWYRQQPGQSLTLIATANQGSEATYESGFVIDKFPISRPNLTFSTLTVSNMSPEDSSIYLCSVEDRVLGQTTEGYTFGSGTRLTVV.

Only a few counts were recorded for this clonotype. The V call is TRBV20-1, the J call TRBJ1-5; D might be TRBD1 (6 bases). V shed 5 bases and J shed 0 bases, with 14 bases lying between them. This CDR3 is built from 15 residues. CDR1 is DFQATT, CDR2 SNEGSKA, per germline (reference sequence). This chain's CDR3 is CSAPRTETSNQPQHF. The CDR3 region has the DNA TGCAGTGCTCCCCGGACAGAGACTAGCAATCAGCCCCAGCATTTT.

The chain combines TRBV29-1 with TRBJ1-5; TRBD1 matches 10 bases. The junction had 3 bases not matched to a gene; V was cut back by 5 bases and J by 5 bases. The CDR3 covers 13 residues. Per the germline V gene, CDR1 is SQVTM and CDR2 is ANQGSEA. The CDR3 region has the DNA TGCAGCGTTTGGGACAGGGGTGATCAGCCCCAGCATTTT. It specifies CSVWDRGDQPQHF.

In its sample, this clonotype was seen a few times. The CDR3 region is CASSDPGTATYEQYF. For the CDR3, the DNA is TGTGCCAGCAGTGACCCCGGGACAGCGACCTACGAGCAGTACTTC. This sequence joins TRBV6-1 and TRBJ2-7, with 7 bases lining up with TRBD1. Germline V gene data show CDR1 as MNHNS and CDR2 as SASEGT. Trimming removed 3 bases from V and 2 bases from J; junction bases left unmatched: 7. CDR3 length: 15 residues.

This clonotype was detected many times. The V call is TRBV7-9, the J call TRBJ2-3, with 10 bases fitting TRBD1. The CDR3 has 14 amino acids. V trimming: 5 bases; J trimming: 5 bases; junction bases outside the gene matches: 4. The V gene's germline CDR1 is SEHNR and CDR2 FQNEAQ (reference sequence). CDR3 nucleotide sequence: TGTGCCAGCAGCGAACGGGACAGGGGAGATACGCAGTATTTT. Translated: CASSERDRGDTQYF.

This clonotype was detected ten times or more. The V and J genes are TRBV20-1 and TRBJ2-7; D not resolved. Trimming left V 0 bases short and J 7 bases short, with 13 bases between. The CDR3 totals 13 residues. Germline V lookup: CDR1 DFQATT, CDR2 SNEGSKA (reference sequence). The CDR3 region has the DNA TGCAGTGCTAGAGAGGGTTTCTTAGGGGAGCAGTACTTC. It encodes CSAREGFLGEQYF.

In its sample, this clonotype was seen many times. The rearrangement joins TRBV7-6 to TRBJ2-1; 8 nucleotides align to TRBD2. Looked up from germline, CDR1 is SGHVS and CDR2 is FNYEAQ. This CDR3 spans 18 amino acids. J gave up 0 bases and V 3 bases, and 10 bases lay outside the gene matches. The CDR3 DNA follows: TGTGCCAGCAGCTTGCCTAGCGGGTTTGACAGCTCCTACAATGAGCAGTTCTTC. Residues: CASSLPSGFDSSYNEQFF.

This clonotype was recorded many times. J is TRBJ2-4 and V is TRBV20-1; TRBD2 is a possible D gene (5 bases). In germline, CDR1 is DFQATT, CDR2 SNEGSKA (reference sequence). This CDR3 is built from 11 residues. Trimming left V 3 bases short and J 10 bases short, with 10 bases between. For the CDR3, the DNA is TGCAGTGCTAGTTCCGGACTGATTCAGTACTTC. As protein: CSASSGLIQYF.

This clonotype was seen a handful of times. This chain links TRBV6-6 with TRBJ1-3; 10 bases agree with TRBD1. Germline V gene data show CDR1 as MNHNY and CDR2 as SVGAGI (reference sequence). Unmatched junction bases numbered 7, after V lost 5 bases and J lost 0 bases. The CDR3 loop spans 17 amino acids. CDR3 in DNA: TGTGCCAGCAGTAGACAGGGGGCGAAAGGCTCTGGAAACACCATATATTTT. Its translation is CASSRQGAKGSGNTIYF.

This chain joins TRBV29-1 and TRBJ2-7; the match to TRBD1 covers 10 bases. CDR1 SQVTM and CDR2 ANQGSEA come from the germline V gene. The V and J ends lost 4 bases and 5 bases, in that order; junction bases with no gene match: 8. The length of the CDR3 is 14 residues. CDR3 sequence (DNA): TGCAGCGTTGGGGACAGGGGATTTAGGAACGAGCAGTACTTC. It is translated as CSVGDRGFRNEQYF.

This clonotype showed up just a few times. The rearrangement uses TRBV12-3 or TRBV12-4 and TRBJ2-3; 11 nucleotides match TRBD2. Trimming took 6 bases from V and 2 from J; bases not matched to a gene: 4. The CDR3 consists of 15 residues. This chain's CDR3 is CASRGLAETTDTQYF. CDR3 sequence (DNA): TGTGCCAGCAGGGGACTAGCGGAGACCACAGATACGCAGTATTTT.

The CDR3 sequence is CASSLQVRPGANVLTF. CDR3 nucleotides: TGTGCCAGCAGCCTACAGGTGCGGCCTGGGGCCAACGTCCTGACTTTC. The chain couples TRBV27 to TRBJ2-6; the D gene is possibly TRBD1 (5 bases). The V and J ends lost 6 bases and 2 bases respectively, with 14 bases between them. This CDR3 has 16 residues. In germline, CDR1 is MNHEY, CDR2 SMNVEV (reference sequence).

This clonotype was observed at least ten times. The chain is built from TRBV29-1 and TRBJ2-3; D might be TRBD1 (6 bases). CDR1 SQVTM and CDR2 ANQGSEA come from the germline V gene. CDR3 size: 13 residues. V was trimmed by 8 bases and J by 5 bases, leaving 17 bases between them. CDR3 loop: CSTNRASGDTQYF. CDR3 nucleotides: TGCAGCACAAACAGGGCGAGTGGAGATACGCAGTATTTT.

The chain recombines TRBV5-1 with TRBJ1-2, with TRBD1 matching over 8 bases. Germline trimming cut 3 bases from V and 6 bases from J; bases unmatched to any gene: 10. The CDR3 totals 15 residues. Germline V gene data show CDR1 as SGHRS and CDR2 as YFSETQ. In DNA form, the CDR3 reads TGCGCCAGCAGCTGGGCGGACAGGGCCCGCCATGGCTACACCTTC. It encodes CASSWADRARHGYTF. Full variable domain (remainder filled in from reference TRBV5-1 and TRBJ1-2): KAGVTQTPRYLIKTRGQQVTLSCSPISGHRSVSWYQQTPGQGLQFLFEYFSETQRNKGNFPGRFSGRQFSNSRSEMNVSTLELGDSALYLCASSWADRARHGYTFGSGTRLTVV.

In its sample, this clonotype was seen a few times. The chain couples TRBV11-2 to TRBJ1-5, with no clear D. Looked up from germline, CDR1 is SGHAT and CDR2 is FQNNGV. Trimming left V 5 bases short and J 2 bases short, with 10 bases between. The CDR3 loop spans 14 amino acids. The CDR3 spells CASSANRGNQPQHF. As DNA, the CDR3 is TGTGCCAGCAGCGCCAATCGGGGCAATCAGCCCCAGCATTTT. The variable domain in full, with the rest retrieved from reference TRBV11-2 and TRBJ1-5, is EAGVAQSPRYKIIEKRQSVAFWCNPISGHATLYWYQQILGQGPKLLIQFQNNGVVDDSQLPKDRFSAERLKGVDSTLKIQPAKLEDSAVYLCASSANRGNQPQHFGDGTRLSIL.

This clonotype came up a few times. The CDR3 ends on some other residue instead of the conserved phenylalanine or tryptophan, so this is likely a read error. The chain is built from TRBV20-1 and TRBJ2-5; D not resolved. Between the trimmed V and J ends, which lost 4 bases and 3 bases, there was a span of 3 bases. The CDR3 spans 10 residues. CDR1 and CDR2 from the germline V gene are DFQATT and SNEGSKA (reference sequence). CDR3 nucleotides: TGCAGTGCTATCGAAGAGACCCAGTACATC. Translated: CSAIEETQYI.

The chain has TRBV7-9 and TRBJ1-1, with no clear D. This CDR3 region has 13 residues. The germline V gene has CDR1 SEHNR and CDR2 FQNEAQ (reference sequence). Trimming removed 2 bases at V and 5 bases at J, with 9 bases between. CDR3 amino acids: CASSLSTGTEAFF. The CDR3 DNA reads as TGTGCCAGCAGCTTATCCACGGGAACTGAAGCTTTCTTT.

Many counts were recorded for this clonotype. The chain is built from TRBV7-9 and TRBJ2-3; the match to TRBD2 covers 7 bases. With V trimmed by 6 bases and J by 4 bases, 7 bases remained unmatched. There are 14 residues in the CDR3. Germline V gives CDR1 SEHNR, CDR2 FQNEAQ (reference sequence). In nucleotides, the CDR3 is TGTGCCAGCAGAGTAGCGGGTGCGGCAGATACGCAGTATTTT. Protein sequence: CASRVAGAADTQYF.

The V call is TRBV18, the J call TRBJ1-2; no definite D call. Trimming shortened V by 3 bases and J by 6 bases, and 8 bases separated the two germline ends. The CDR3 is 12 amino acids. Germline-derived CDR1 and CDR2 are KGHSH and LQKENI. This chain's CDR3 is CASSPSGDGYTF. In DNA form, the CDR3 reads TGTGCCAGCTCACCTTCAGGAGATGGCTACACCTTC.

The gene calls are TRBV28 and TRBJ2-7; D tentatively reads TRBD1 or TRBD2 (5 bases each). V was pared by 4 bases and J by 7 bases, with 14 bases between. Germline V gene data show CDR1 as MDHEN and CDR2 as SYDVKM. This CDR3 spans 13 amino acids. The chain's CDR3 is CASSSLGDGEQYF. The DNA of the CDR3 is TGTGCCAGCAGTTCCCTGGGGGACGGGGAGCAGTACTTC.

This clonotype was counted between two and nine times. CDR3 in amino acids: CASSIDLETGSTDTQYF. The DNA for the CDR3 is TGTGCCAGTAGTATAGATCTGGAGACAGGGAGCACAGATACGCAGTATTTT. The chain has TRBV19 and TRBJ2-3; 7 nucleotides match TRBD1. Germline V lookup: CDR1 LNHDA, CDR2 SQIVND (reference sequence). J lost 0 bases, V lost 0 bases, and 6 bases had no gene match. This CDR3 region has 17 residues.

DNA of the CDR3: TGTGCCAGCAGCTTAGCGCCAGGGGCCTCAACGATCGGCAATCAGCCCCAGCATTTT. It codes for CASSLAPGASTIGNQPQHF. The chain links TRBV7-9 to TRBJ1-5; weak D call: TRBD1 (6 bases). CDR1 and CDR2 (germline): SEHNR, FQNEAQ (reference sequence). V lost 0 bases, J lost 2 bases, and 20 bases lay in between. CDR3 length: 19 residues.

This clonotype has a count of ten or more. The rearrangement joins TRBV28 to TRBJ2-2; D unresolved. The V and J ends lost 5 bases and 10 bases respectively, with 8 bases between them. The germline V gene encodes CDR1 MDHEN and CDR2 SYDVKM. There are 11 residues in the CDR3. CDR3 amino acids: CASSTNLELFF. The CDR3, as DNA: TGTGCCAGCAGTACCAACCTGGAGCTGTTTTTT.

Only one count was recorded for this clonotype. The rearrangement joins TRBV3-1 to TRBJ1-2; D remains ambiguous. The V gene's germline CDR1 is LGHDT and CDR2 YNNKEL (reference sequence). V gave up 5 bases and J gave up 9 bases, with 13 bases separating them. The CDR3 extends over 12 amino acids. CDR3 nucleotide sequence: TGTGCCAGCAGCGCCTGGAGGGATAGCTACACCTTC. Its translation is CASSAWRDSYTF.